This TCR beta chain was retrieved from a study of cytomegalovirus exposure and HLA in healthy donors. Study-level results: Later analysis identified several of the most significant clusters that appeared linked to common viral pathogens. A highly shared variant cluster was judged a likely technical artifact.

Trimming at V came to 7 bases and at J to 3 bases, leaving 8 bases not matched to a gene. The CDR3 extends over 14 amino acids. Germline V gene lookup returns CDR1 MNHNS and CDR2 SASEGT. The PCR made use of 60 Vbeta and 13 Jbeta primers. Clones were read by immunoSEQ multiplex PCR, and TCRdb kept only the in-frame ones, dropping some. The sample gives over 150,000 clones, about 80% of which show up once; 0.5% to 0.8% is in the top ten. Worth noting for this clone: Its antigen is as yet unknown.

The origin of this receptor is a boy aged 5-17 years in good health and CMV-seronegative. Sequencing was carried out using PBMCs. This chain uses TRBV6-1 with TRBJ2-7; 8 positions agree with TRBD2. Here the CDR3 reads CASILPGGVYEQYF. The CDR3 DNA reads TGTGCCAGCATTCTTCCCGGGGGGGTCTACGAGCAGTACTTC.